This TCR beta chain was documented in a study of STAT5B mutations in CD4+ large granular lymphocyte leukemia. Study-level results: 8/27 top patient clones versus 2/35 control clones were TRBV06-family. Main leukemic clonotypes were patient-specific, but about 25% appeared at low frequency elsewhere.

Data came from immunoSEQ multiplex PCR; TCRdb stores just in-frame clones and leaves some out. The table lists almost 30,000 clones, 65% to 85% of them singletons. Controls came from buffy coats of healthy blood donors. Looked up from germline, CDR1 is KGHSH and CDR2 is LQKENI. The CDR3 is 12 amino acids. Trimming took off 3 bases at V and 1 base at J, with 4 bases between the two ends. Of note for this clone: Antigen: not known.

V gene TRBV18 combines with J gene TRBJ2-7; D is unresolved. The specimen was CD4+ T cells from blood buffy coats. The clonotype was recovered from a human donor in good health. The CDR3 loop reads CASSPVSYEQYF. The CDR3 nucleotides read TGTGCCAGCTCACCGGTTTCCTACGAGCAGTACTTC. The full variable domain, in which reference TRBV18 and TRBJ2-7 provide the parts outside the CDR3, is NAGVMQNPRHLVRRRGQEARLRCSPMKGHSHVYWYRQLPEEGLKFMVYLQKENIIDESGMPKERFSAEFPKEGPSILRIQQVVRGDSAAYFCASSPVSYEQYFGPGTRLTVT.